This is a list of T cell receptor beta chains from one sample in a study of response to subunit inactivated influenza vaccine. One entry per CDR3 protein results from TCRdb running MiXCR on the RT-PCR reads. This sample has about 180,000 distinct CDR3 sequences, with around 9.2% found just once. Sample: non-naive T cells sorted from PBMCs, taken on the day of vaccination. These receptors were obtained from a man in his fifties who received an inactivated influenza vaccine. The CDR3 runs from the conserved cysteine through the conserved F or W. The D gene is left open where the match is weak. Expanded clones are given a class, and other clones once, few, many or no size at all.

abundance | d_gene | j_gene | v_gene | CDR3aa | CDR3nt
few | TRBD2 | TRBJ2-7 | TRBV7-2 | CASSLPSGDYEQYF | TGTGCCAGCAGCCTTCCTAGCGGAGACTACGAGCAGTACTTC
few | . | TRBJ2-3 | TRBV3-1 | CASSPDSRTQYF | TGTGCCAGCAGCCCGGACAGTCGTACGCAGTATTTT
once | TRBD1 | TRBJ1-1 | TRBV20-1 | CSAGDRGRGNTEAFF | TGCAGTGCTGGGGACAGGGGGAGGGGAAACACTGAAGCTTTCTTT
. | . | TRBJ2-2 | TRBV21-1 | CASSKVRSGGELFF | TGTGCCAGCAGCAAAGTTCGGAGCGGCGGGGAGCTGTTTTTT
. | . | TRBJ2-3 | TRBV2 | CASSGGRGTDTQYF | TGTGCCAGCAGTGGGGGCAGGGGCACAGATACGCAGTATTTT
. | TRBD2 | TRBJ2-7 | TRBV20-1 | CSAYKTSGFYEQYF | TGCAGTGCTTACAAGACTAGCGGGTTCTACGAGCAGTACTTC
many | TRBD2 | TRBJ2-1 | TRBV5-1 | CASSLPIAGGSYNEQFF | TGCGCCAGCAGCTTACCCATAGCGGGAGGGTCCTACAATGAGCAGTTCTTC
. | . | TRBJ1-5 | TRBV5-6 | CASSLAGLGSNQPQHF | TGTGCCAGCAGCTTGGCAGGGTTGGGTAGCAATCAGCCCCAGCATTTT
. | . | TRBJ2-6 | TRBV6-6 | CASFRSGANVLTF | TGTGCCAGCTTCCGGTCTGGGGCCAACGTCCTGACTTTC
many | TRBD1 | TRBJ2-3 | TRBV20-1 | CSAGNYRDRGRADTQYF | TGCAGTGCTGGAAATTACCGGGACAGGGGGCGCGCAGATACGCAGTATTTT
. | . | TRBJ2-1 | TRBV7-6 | CASSLARGGTYNEQFF | TGTGCCAGCAGCTTAGCCAGGGGGGGGACCTACAATGAGCAGTTCTTC
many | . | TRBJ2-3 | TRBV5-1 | CASSLLQDTQYF | TGCGCCAGCAGCTTGTTACAAGATACGCAGTATTTT
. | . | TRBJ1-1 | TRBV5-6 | CASSTQGVNTEAFF | TGTGCCAGCAGCACTCAGGGTGTGAACACTGAAGCTTTCTTT
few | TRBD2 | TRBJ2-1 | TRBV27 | CASTLSGGGNNEQFF | TGTGCCAGCACCCTGAGCGGGGGGGGAAACAATGAGCAGTTCTTC
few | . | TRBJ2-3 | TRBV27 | CASSPRANTQYF | TGTGCCAGCAGTCCACGGGCGAATACGCAGTATTTT
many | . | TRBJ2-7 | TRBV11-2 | CASSLYLSNYEQYF | TGTGCCAGCAGCTTATATTTGTCTAACTACGAGCAGTACTTC
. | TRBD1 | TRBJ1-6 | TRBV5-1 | CASRSGQDNSPLHF | TGCGCCAGCAGATCGGGACAGGATAATTCACCCCTCCACTTT
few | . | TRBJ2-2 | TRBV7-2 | CASSLEHRTGELFF | TGTGCCAGCAGCTTAGAACACCGCACCGGGGAGCTGTTTTTT
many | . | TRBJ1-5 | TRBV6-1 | CASRQTIGRGGASNQPQHF | TGTGCCAGCAGACAAACCATTGGTCGTGGGGGGGCGAGCAATCAGCCCCAGCATTTT
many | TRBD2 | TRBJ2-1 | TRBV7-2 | CASGAGTSGRREQFF | TGTGCCAGCGGTGCCGGGACTAGCGGGAGAAGAGAGCAGTTCTTC
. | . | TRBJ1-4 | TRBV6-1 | CASRRIWEANEKLFF | TGTGCCAGCAGAAGGATCTGGGAGGCTAATGAAAAACTGTTTTTT
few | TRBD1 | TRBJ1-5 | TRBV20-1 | CSAGGQGTYSNQPQHF | TGCAGTGCGGGAGGACAGGGGACATATAGCAATCAGCCCCAGCATTTT
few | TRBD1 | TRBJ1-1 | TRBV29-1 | CSAGNRGRNTEAFF | TGCAGCGCAGGAAACAGGGGCCGAAACACTGAAGCTTTCTTT
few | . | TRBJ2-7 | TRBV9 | CASSPRWGAVYEQYF | TGTGCCAGCAGCCCCCGGTGGGGGGCGGTTTACGAGCAGTACTTC
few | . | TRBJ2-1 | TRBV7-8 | CASSLAAILYNEQFF | TGTGCCAGCAGCTTAGCAGCGATACTATACAATGAGCAGTTCTTC
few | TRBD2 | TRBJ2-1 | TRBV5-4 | CASSSIAGLWFF | TGTGCCAGCAGCTCCATAGCGGGGTTATGGTTCTTC
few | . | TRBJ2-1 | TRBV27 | CASSSRRTGSSYNEQFF | TGTGCCAGCAGTTCCCGTCGGACGGGAAGCTCCTACAATGAGCAGTTCTTC
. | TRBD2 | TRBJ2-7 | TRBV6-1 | CASSAQRGGYEQYF | TGTGCCAGCAGTGCTCAGCGGGGAGGCTACGAGCAGTACTTC
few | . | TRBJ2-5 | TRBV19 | CASAPGSLQETQYF | TGTGCCAGTGCCCCCGGGTCACTCCAAGAGACCCAGTACTTC
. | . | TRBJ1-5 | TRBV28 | CASRPGDYSNQPQHF | TGTGCCAGCAGACCGGGAGACTATAGCAATCAGCCCCAGCATTTT
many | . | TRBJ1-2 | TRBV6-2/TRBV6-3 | CASSYQTGQTNYGYTF | TGTGCCAGCAGTTACCAGACAGGACAAACCAACTATGGCTACACCTTC
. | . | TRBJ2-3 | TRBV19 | CASSITGDTQYF | TGTGCCAGTAGTATAACGGGGGATACGCAGTATTTT
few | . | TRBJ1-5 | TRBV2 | CASSEVGEYQPQHF | TGTGCCAGCAGTGAAGTGGGGGAGTATCAGCCCCAGCATTTT
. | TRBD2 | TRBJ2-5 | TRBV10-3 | CAISEASGGTQETQYF | TGTGCCATCAGTGAAGCCAGCGGGGGGACCCAAGAGACCCAGTACTTC
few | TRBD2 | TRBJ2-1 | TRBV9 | CASSPPRASGSYNEQFF | TGTGCCAGCAGCCCCCCCCGGGCTAGCGGGTCCTACAATGAGCAGTTCTTC
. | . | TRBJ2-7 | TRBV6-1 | CASSPGGSLYEQYF | TGTGCCAGCAGTCCCGGGGGTTCCCTCTACGAGCAGTACTTC